This TCR beta chain comes out of a study of metastatic and nonmetastatic thyroid tumors (dated by TCRdb to between 2020 and 2021). In terms of the full investigation: For patients with malignant and with benign thyroid disease, the researchers compared repertoires between peripheral blood samples and tumor or nodule tissue samples. Paper-wide results and their limitations: In both blood and tumor samples, malignant tumors were reported to have significantly higher TCR beta diversity than benign nodules.

Before undergoing thyroid surgery, none of the patients had been given any kind of treatment. Patient clinical samples collected from about 2011 to 2019 were retrospectively analysed using T-cell receptor beta sequencing. From cysteine to phenylalanine, the CDR3 is 16 amino acids long. Of the read, only the CDR3 DNA is kept; its 48 bases are in frame from base 1. Cut back by 6 bases and 2 bases, the V and J ends lie 21 bases apart. In the germline V gene (reference sequence), CDR1 corresponds to DFQATT and CDR2 to SNEGSKA. This clone was found many times. Its recognized antigen is unknown. No base quality values were provided; no much bigger clone lies one nucleotide off. Library creation used PCR. The sample was run on an Illumina HiSeq 4000. High-throughput sequencing was used to profile the TCR beta-chain CDR3 region of each patient. Turning to the authors' computational methods: CDR3 differences across clinicopathological groups were used to build a classifier for discriminating distant-metastatic papillary thyroid cancer patients. The Shannon index was used to assess repertoire diversity, and the Morisita-Horn index was used to assess tumor-blood repertoire similarity. The public reads were run again by TCRdb, first through fastp at Q25 and then through MiXCR, and only productive beta chains were kept. TCRdb, not the original authors, processed these V and J calls. Across this sample there are roughly 40,000 clones, with approximately 17% seen only once. The biggest ten clones account for about 6.6% of the sample.

The material sequenced was blood. This receptor was identified in a male donor with papillary thyroid cancer or a benign thyroid nodule (not recorded which). Some clones in this sample may be carry-over from other donors' samples. The chain was built from TRBV20-1 and TRBJ2-3, and the D gene may be TRBD2, 5 bases matching. The CDR3 protein sequence reads: CSAGPRGRENTDTQYF. The DNA sequence is as follows: TGCAGTGCCGGCCCCCGCGGTAGGGAGAACACAGATACGCAGTATTTT.